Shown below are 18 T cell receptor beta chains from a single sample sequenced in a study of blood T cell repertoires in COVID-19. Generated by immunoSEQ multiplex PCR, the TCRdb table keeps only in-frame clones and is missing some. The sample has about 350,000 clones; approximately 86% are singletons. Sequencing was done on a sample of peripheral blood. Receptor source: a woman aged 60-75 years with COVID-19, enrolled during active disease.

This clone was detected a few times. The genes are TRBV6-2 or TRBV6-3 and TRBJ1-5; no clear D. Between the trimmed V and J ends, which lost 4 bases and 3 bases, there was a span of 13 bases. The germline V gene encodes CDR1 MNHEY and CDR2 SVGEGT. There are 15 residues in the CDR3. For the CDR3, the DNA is TGTGCCAGCAGTTTTGGGCAAAAGGACAATCAGCCCCAGCATTTT. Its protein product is CASSFGQKDNQPQHF.

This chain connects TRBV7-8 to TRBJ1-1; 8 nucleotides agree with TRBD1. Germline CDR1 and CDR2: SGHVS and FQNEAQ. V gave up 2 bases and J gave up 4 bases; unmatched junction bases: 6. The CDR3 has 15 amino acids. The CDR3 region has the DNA TGTGCCAGCAGCTTAAGAGGGACAGGCTCCACTGAAGCTTTCTTT. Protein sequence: CASSLRGTGSTEAFF.

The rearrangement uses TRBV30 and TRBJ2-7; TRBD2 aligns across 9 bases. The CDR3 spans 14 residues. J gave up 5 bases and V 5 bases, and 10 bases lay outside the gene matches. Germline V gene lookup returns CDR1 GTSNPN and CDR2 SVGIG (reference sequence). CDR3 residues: CAWAGTSHRNEQYF. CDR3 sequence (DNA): TGTGCCTGGGCCGGGACTAGCCATAGGAACGAGCAGTACTTC.

Here the CDR3 reads CASSRARDSFYEQYF. The CDR3 nucleotides are TGTGCCAGCAGCAGGGCTCGGGACAGCTTCTACGAGCAGTACTTC. V is TRBV5-8 and J is TRBJ2-7; 7 nucleotides align to TRBD1. V shed 4 bases and J 3 bases; nucleotides not matched to a gene: 10. Per the germline V gene, CDR1 is SGHTS and CDR2 is YDEGEE. The CDR3 is 15 residues long.

CDR3 nucleotide sequence: TGCGCCAGCAGCTTCGAACCTCCGGGACAGGGGTACTATGGCTACACCTTC. Its protein product is CASSFEPPGQGYYGYTF. The chain is built from TRBV5-1 and TRBJ1-2, with 10 bases aligning to TRBD1. The trim removed 2 bases at V and 3 bases at J, leaving 10 bases unmatched. CDR1 SGHRS and CDR2 YFSETQ come from the germline V gene. The CDR3 consists of 17 residues.

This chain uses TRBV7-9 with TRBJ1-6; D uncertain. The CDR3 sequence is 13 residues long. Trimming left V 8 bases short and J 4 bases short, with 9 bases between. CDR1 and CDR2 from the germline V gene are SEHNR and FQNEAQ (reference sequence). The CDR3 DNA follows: TGTGCCAGCGGGCGACAATATAATTCACCCCTCCACTTT. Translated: CASGRQYNSPLHF.

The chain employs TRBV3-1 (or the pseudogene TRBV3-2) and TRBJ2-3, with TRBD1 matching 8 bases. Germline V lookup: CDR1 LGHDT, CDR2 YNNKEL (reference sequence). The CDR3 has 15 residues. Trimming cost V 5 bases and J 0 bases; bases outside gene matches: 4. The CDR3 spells CASSGGQASTDTQYF. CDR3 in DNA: TGTGCCAGCAGCGGGGGACAGGCTAGCACAGATACGCAGTATTTT.

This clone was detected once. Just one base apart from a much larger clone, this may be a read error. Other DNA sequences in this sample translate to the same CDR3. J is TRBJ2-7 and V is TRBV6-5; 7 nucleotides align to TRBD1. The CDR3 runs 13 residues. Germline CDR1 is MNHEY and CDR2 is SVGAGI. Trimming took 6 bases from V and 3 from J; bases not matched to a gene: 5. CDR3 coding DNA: TGTGCCAGCAGCCTCACAGGGGTCTACGAGCAGTACTTC. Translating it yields CASSLTGVYEQYF.

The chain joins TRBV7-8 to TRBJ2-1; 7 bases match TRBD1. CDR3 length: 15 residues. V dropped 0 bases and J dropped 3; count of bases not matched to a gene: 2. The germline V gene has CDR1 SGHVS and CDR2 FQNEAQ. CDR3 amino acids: CASSLAGGVYNEQFF. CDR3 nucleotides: TGTGCCAGCAGCTTAGCAGGGGGCGTCTACAATGAGCAGTTCTTC.

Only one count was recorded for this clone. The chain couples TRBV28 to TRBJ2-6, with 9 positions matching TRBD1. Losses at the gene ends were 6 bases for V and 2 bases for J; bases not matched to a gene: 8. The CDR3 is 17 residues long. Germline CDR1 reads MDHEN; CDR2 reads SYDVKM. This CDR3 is CASRGGGTGTGANVLTF. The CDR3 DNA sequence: TGTGCCAGCAGAGGTGGCGGGACAGGGACTGGGGCCAACGTCCTGACTTTC. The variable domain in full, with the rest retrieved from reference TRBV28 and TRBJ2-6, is DVKVTQSSRYLVKRTGEKVFLECVQDMDHENMFWYRQDPGLGLRLIYFSYDVKMKEKGDIPEGYSVSREKKERFSLILESASTNQTSMYLCASRGGGTGTGANVLTFGAGSRLTVL.

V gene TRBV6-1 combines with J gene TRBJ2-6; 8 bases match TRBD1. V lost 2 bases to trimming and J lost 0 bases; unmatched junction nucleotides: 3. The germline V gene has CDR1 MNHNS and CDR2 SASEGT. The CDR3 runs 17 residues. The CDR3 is CASSERTGSSGANVLTF. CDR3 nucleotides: TGTGCCAGCAGTGAACGGACAGGGAGCTCTGGGGCCAACGTCCTGACTTTC.

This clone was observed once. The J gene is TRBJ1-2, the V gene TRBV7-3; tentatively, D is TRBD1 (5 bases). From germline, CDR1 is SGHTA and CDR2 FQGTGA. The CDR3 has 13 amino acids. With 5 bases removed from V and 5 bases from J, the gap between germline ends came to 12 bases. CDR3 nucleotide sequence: TGTGCCAGCAGCGCAGGGCCGAAATATGGCTACACCTTC. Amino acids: CASSAGPKYGYTF.

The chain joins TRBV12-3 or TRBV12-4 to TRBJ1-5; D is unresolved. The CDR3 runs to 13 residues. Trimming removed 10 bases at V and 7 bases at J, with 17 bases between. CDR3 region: CAIGTAAGQPQHF. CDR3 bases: TGTGCCATCGGAACCGCTGCCGGGCAGCCCCAGCATTTT.

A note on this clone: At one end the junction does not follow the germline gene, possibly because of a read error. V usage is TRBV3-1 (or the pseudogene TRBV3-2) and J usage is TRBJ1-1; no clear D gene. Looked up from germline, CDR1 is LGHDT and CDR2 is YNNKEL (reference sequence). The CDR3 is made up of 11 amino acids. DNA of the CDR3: TGTGCCAGCAGCCAAGAGCGTAGACTCTCCTTT. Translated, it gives CASSQERRLSF.

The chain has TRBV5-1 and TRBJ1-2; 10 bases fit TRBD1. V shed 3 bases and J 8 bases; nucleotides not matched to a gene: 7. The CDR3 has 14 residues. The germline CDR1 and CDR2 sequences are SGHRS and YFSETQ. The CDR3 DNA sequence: TGCGCCAGCAGCTCAGACAGGGGGCCTCGGGGCTACACCTTC. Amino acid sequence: CASSSDRGPRGYTF.

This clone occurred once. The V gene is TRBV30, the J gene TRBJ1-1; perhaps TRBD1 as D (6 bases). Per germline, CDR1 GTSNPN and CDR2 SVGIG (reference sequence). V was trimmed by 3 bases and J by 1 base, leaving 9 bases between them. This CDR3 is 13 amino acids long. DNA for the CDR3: TGTGCCTGGAGATCGACAGGGAACACTGAAGCTTTCTTT. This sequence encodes CAWRSTGNTEAFF.

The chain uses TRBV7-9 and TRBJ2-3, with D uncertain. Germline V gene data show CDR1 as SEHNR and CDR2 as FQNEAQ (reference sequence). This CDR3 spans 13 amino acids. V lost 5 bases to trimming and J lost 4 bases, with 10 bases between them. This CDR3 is CASSPRGPDTQYF. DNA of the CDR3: TGTGCCAGCAGCCCCCGCGGTCCAGATACGCAGTATTTT.

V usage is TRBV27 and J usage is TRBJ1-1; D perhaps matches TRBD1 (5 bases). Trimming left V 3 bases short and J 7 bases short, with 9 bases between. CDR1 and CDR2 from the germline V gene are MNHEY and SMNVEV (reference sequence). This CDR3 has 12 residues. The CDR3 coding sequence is TGTGCCAGCAGTTTCGGGGGAGATGAAGCTTTCTTT. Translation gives CASSFGGDEAFF.